Listed here are 10 T cell receptor beta chains from one sample, sequenced in a study of blood T cell repertoires in COVID-19. Using immunoSEQ multiplex PCR, the repertoire was profiled, and TCRdb retains in-frame clones only, with some absent. The top ten hold 4% to 6% of the sample, which has around 110,000 clones, more than 70% seen once. Sequencing input: peripheral blood. The receptors stem from a man aged 40-49 years with active or convalescent COVID-19.

The chain joins TRBV12-5 to TRBJ2-3; TRBD1 might be the D (5 bases). Between the trimmed V and J ends, which lost 4 bases and 1 base, there was a span of 21 bases. The CDR3 loop spans 18 amino acids. From germline, CDR1 is LGHNT and CDR2 FRNRAP. CDR3 sequence (DNA): TGTGCTAGTGGTTGCCCCAGGAAGGCTGTCAGGGGCACAGATACGCAGTATTTT. This sequence encodes CASGCPRKAVRGTDTQYF.

The chain couples TRBV2 to TRBJ1-2; 7 bases match TRBD1. This CDR3 is 16 amino acids long. CDR1 is SNHLY, CDR2 FYNNEI, per germline. Losses at the gene ends were 1 base for V and 6 bases for J; bases not matched to a gene: 11. CDR3 protein: CASSEVPHFTGDGYTF. The CDR3 DNA follows: TGTGCCAGCAGTGAAGTTCCCCATTTCACAGGGGATGGCTACACCTTC.

The genes are TRBV9 and TRBJ2-2; 9 nucleotides line up with TRBD1. CDR3 size: 14 residues. V trimming: 3 bases; J trimming: 5 bases; junction bases outside the gene matches: 2. Germline lookup yields CDR1 SGDLS and CDR2 YYNGEE. The CDR3 loop is CASSATGGTGELFF. As DNA, the CDR3 is TGTGCCAGCAGCGCGACAGGGGGGACCGGGGAGCTGTTTTTT.

The chain recombines TRBV5-5 with TRBJ1-2; possibly TRBD1 for D (6 bases). The CDR3 loop spans 15 amino acids. Germline V lookup: CDR1 SGHKS, CDR2 YYEKEE (reference sequence). Trimming took off 4 bases at V and 5 bases at J, with 18 bases between the two ends. The CDR3 sequence: CASSRTIQGNYGYTF. DNA of the CDR3: TGTGCCAGCAGCCGCACTATACAGGGTAATTATGGCTACACCTTC.

The V call is TRBV28, the J call TRBJ1-1; tentative D call: TRBD1 (6 bases). V dropped 7 bases and J dropped 3 bases, with 21 bases sitting between them. Germline CDR1 MDHEN, CDR2 SYDVKM. This CDR3 spans 16 amino acids. CDR3 nucleotide sequence: TGTGCCAGCACCAACAGGGAATCACCCGGGCACACTGAAGCTTTCTTT. Its protein product is CASTNRESPGHTEAFF.

The rearrangement uses TRBV7-2 and TRBJ1-2, with D unresolved. The V gene's germline CDR1 is SGHTA and CDR2 FQGNSA. V shed 0 bases and J shed 3 bases, with 5 bases lying between them. There are 13 residues in the CDR3. The CDR3 DNA follows: TGTGCCAGCAGCTTAGCGCGAGACTATGGCTACACCTTC. Its translation: CASSLARDYGYTF. The full variable domain, with the rest looked up from reference TRBV7-2 and TRBJ1-2, is GAGVSQSPSNKVTEKGKDVELRCDPISGHTALYWYRQSLGQGLEFLIYFQGNSAPDKSGLPSDRFSAERTGGSVSTLTIQRTQQEDSAVYLCASSLARDYGYTFGSGTRLTVV.

The chain couples TRBV6-2 or TRBV6-3 to TRBJ2-1, with D hard to call. V shed 5 bases and J shed 5 bases, with 10 bases lying between them. CDR1 is MNHEY and CDR2 is SVGEGT in the germline V gene. CDR3 size: 13 residues. This CDR3 is CASSSNADNEQFF. CDR3 DNA: TGTGCCAGCAGTAGTAATGCAGACAATGAGCAGTTCTTC.

The chain is built from TRBV5-1 and TRBJ2-7, with D possibly matching TRBD1 (6 bases). Germline V gene sequence: CDR1 SGHRS, CDR2 YFSETQ. The CDR3 is 15 amino acids. The V end lost 1 base, the J end lost 5 bases, and 16 bases lay between the germline ends. DNA of the CDR3: TGCGCCAGCAGCTTGCCCTCAGGGGCGGCGGACGAGCAGTACTTC. It codes for CASSLPSGAADEQYF. Full variable domain (remainder filled in from reference TRBV5-1 and TRBJ2-7): KAGVTQTPRYLIKTRGQQVTLSCSPISGHRSVSWYQQTPGQGLQFLFEYFSETQRNKGNFPGRFSGRQFSNSRSEMNVSTLELGDSALYLCASSLPSGAADEQYFGPGTRLTVT.

V gene TRBV11-2 combines with J gene TRBJ2-1; D might be TRBD1 (5 bases). Germline CDR1 and CDR2: SGHAT and FQNNGV. The V end was cut by 3 bases, the J end by 9 bases, with 12 bases between. This CDR3 is built from 13 residues. CDR3 coding DNA: TGTGCCAGCAGCTTGGGTCAGGGCTTTGAGCAGTTCTTC. It translates to CASSLGQGFEQFF.

The V gene is TRBV28, the J gene TRBJ1-6; D is undetermined. Germline CDR1 and CDR2: MDHEN and SYDVKM. V was cut by 6 bases and J by 7 bases, with 13 bases left in between. The CDR3 runs to 14 residues. The CDR3 protein is CASSPGDRNSPLHF. The CDR3 nucleotides read TGTGCCAGCAGCCCCGGAGATCGGAATTCACCCCTCCACTTT.